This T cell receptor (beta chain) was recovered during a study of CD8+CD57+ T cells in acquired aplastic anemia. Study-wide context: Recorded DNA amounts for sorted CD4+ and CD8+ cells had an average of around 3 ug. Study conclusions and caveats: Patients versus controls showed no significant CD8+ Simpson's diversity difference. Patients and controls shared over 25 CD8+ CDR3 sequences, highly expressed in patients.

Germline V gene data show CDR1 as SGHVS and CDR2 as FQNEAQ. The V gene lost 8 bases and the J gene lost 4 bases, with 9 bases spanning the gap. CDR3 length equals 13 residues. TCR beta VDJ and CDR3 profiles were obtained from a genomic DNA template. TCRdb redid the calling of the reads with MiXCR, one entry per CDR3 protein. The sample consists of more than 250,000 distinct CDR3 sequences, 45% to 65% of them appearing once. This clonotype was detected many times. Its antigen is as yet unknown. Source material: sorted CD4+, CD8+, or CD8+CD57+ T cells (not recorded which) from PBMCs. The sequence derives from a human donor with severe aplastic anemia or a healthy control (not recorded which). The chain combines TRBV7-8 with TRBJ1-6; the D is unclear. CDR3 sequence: CASGPAYNSPLHF. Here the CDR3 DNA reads TGTGCCAGCGGCCCAGCTTATAATTCACCCCTCCACTTT.